The text below deals with one T cell receptor beta chain. Profiled with immunoSEQ multiplex PCR; TCRdb holds only in-frame clones, not every one. The table lists around 200,000 clones, around 63% of them singletons. These data come from a study of shared clonotypes between healthy human individuals. The sequence derives from a man aged 30 to 39 in good health. What was sequenced was memory CD4+ T cells sorted from blood. Subset in this sample: CD45RA-negative fraction.

The chain's CDR3 is CASRTGTSADTQYF. The CDR3 region has the DNA TGTGCCAGCAGAACCGGGACATCCGCAGATACGCAGTATTTT. J is TRBJ2-3 and V is TRBV7-2; tentative D call: TRBD1 (6 bases). From germline, CDR1 is SGHTA and CDR2 FQGNSA. Trimming pared 6 bases from V and 4 bases from J, leaving 14 bases between. The CDR3 sequence is 14 residues long.